Listed below are T cell receptor beta chains from one sample, sequenced in a study of graft-versus-host responses after intestinal transplantation. Generated by immunoSEQ multiplex PCR, the TCRdb table keeps only in-frame clones and is missing some. The table shows under 75,000 clones, with roughly nine tenths occurring only once. This material consisted of ileum tissue, taken more than 350 days after transplant. The receptor set was obtained from a human patient who received an intestinal transplant, so some T cells may come from the graft donor. Each CDR3 is given with its conserved first and last residue. D genes are given only for firm matches. Not all rows give a size; the values are once, few, many and, for expanded clones, a class.

J,size,D,V,DNA,CDR3
TRBJ2-3,-,-,TRBV6-4,TGTGCCAGCAGTGACTCGATAAACACAGATACGCAGTATTTT,CASSDSINTDTQYF
TRBJ2-2,-,TRBD2,TRBV11-3,TGTGCCAGCAGCTTAGGTCCGACTAGCAGTTACACCGGGGAGCTGTTTTTT,CASSLGPTSSYTGELFF
TRBJ2-7,-,TRBD2,TRBV5-1,TGCGCCAGCAGCCCTCTCCCTAGCGGGGGATTCTACGAGCAGTACTTC,CASSPLPSGGFYEQYF
TRBJ2-1,few,TRBD2,TRBV30,TGTGCCTGGAGTGTAGCGGGAGTCGAACAGTTCTTC,CAWSVAGVEQFF
TRBJ1-1,-,-,TRBV6-4,TGTGCCAGCAGTGACTCTACAGGCGTTTTGGGGACTGAAGCTTTCTTT,CASSDSTGVLGTEAFF
TRBJ1-1,-,-,TRBV18,TGTGCCAGCTCACCGCCTCGGATGAACACTGAAGCTTTCTTT,CASSPPRMNTEAFF
TRBJ2-7,-,-,TRBV6-5,TGTGCCAGCAAGGACAGTCCCTACGAGCAGTACTTC,CASKDSPYEQYF
TRBJ2-1,-,-,TRBV6-5,TGTGCCAGCAGTTCCCGGGACCCCGTGGGGGAGTTCTTC,CASSSRDPVGEFF
TRBJ2-7,-,-,TRBV25-1,TGTGCCAGCAGTGATGGGCCAGGATCCTACGAGCAGTACTTC,CASSDGPGSYEQYF
TRBJ2-7,-,-,TRBV4-2,TGTGCCAGCAGCCAAGCGGAGGGGACCTCCTACGAGCAGTACTTC,CASSQAEGTSYEQYF
TRBJ1-4,-,-,TRBV7-9,TGTGCCAGCAGCGCGGCGCGGGGCTATAATGAAAAACTGTTTTTT,CASSAARGYNEKLFF
TRBJ1-6,-,TRBD1,TRBV11-2,TGTGCCAGCAGCCCCGGACAGGGGTGGGATTATAGTTCACCCCTCCACTTT,CASSPGQGWDYSSPLHF
TRBJ1-1,-,TRBD1,TRBV19,TGTGCCAGTAGTTTCACAGGGGGGAGGACTGAAGCTTTCTTT,CASSFTGGRTEAFF
TRBJ1-2,-,-,TRBV5-5,TGTGCCAGCAGCTTGCCTGGGTATGGCTACACCTTC,CASSLPGYGYTF
TRBJ1-3,-,-,TRBV5-1,TGCGCCAGCAGCTTGGCCTGGAGCCTAATCGCCTCTGGAAACACCATATATTTT,CASSLAWSLIASGNTIYF
TRBJ2-7,-,-,TRBV29-1,TGCAGCGCGGAGGGGGGGCCCACGTACGAGCAGTACTTC,CSAEGGPTYEQYF
TRBJ2-7,few,TRBD2,TRBV7-9,TGTGCCAGCAGCTTCTCCAGGGACTACCCACCCTACGAGCAGTACTTC,CASSFSRDYPPYEQYF
TRBJ2-7,-,-,TRBV6-1,TGTGCCAGCAGGGAGGACATATACGAGCAGTACTTC,CASREDIYEQYF
TRBJ1-1,-,TRBD1,TRBV13,TGTGCCAGCAGCTTAGGGGGGACAGGGGAAGCTTTCTTT,CASSLGGTGEAFF
TRBJ1-2,-,-,TRBV6-1,TGTGCCAGCAGTGAATTAGCAGGGTATGGCTACACCTTC,CASSELAGYGYTF
TRBJ2-1,once,-,TRBV2,TGTGCCAGTCGACTCCACAATGAGCAGTTCTTC,CASRLHNEQFF
TRBJ2-7,-,-,TRBV2,TGTGCCAGCAGTGAAGCGGGGACAAAAAACTACGAGCAGTACTTC,CASSEAGTKNYEQYF
TRBJ1-1,-,-,TRBV5-1,TGCGCCAGCAGCGGAGCAGTTTGGACTGAAGCTTTCTTT,CASSGAVWTEAFF
TRBJ2-5,-,-,TRBV6-5,TGTGCCAGCAGCCCCATGGGGGCAGTCCAAGAGACCCAGTACTTC,CASSPMGAVQETQYF
TRBJ1-6,-,-,TRBV5-6,TGTGCCAGCAGCTTGGTTGGGGGGAGCTCCTATAATTCACCCCTCCACTTT,CASSLVGGSSYNSPLHF
TRBJ2-5,-,-,TRBV15,TGTGCCACCAGCAGAGATTTCGAGACCCAGTACTTC,CATSRDFETQYF
TRBJ2-1,-,-,TRBV15,TGTGCCACCAGCGGAGGTAATGAGCAGTTCTTC,CATSGGNEQFF
TRBJ2-7,-,-,TRBV5-5,TGTGCCAGCAGCTTGCCCCAGCAACTCAAACCCTACGAGCAGTACTTC,CASSLPQQLKPYEQYF
TRBJ1-2,-,-,TRBV6-6,TGTGCCAGCAGACCTCAGGGTCCTAACTATGGCTACACCTTC,CASRPQGPNYGYTF
TRBJ1-3,-,-,TRBV12-2,TGTGCAAGTCGCTTAGCGTGGACAGGGCTTGGAAACACCATATATTTT,CASRLAWTGLGNTIYF
TRBJ1-4,-,-,TRBV28,TGTGCCAGCAGCTATACAGGGTGGCGGGAAAAACTGTTTTTT,CASSYTGWREKLFF
TRBJ1-1,-,-,TRBV29-1,TGCAGCGCCGAACAGGGGAACACTGAAGCTTTCTTT,CSAEQGNTEAFF
TRBJ2-1,-,TRBD1,TRBV4-1,TGCGCCAGCAGCCAAGAGGGTAGCGCGGACAGGGGATACAATGAGCAGTTCTTC,CASSQEGSADRGYNEQFF
TRBJ2-7,-,TRBD1,TRBV30,TGTGCCTGGAGTGAGTGGGACAGGGGCTACGAGCAGTACTTC,CAWSEWDRGYEQYF
TRBJ2-7,-,-,TRBV6-5,TGTGCCAGCAGTTACCAGCCGGAAACCTACGAGCAGTACTTC,CASSYQPETYEQYF
TRBJ1-4,few,-,TRBV18,TGTGCCAGCTCACCACCGGCTAATGAAAAACTGTTTTTT,CASSPPANEKLFF
TRBJ1-1,-,TRBD1,TRBV15,TGTGCCACCAGCAGAGATTGGACAGGTACTGAAGCTTTCTTT,CATSRDWTGTEAFF
TRBJ2-3,-,-,TRBV10-3,TGTGCCATCAGTGACCAAGCGGGCACTTCAGATACGCAGTATTTT,CAISDQAGTSDTQYF
TRBJ2-7,-,TRBD2,TRBV28,TGTGCCAGCAGTTTTATTGCGGGAGTCTTCCCCTACGAGCAGTACTTC,CASSFIAGVFPYEQYF
TRBJ2-7,-,-,TRBV4-2,TGTGCCAGCAGCCAAGATACAGGGTACTACGAGCAGTACTTC,CASSQDTGYYEQYF
TRBJ2-3,-,TRBD2,TRBV2,TGTGCCAGCAGTGTTAGTGCGGGAGATAGCACAGATACGCAGTATTTT,CASSVSAGDSTDTQYF
TRBJ2-1,few,TRBD1,TRBV28,TGTGCCAGCAGCCCGAACCCCAGGGACAGGGGATTTTACGAGCAGTTCTTC,CASSPNPRDRGFYEQFF
TRBJ1-1,-,TRBD1,TRBV6-5,TGTGCCAGCAGTTACTCGAGGGACAGGGTCAACACTGAAGCTTTCTTT,CASSYSRDRVNTEAFF
TRBJ1-1,-,TRBD1,TRBV2,TGTGCCAGCATGGGTAGGGGGCTGTCTTCGAACACTGAAGCTTTCTTT,CASMGRGLSSNTEAFF
TRBJ2-3,-,TRBD2,TRBV4-2,TGTGCCAGCAGCCAAGAGCCTAGCGGGGCGACAGATACGCAGTATTTT,CASSQEPSGATDTQYF
TRBJ2-7,-,-,TRBV21-1,TGTGCCAGCAGCAAAGCCTCCGAACACAGCTACGAGCAGTACTTC,CASSKASEHSYEQYF
TRBJ2-2,-,TRBD2,TRBV4-1,TGCGCCAGCAGCCCCAAGCGGGGGGCTTACACCGGGGAGCTGTTTTTT,CASSPKRGAYTGELFF
TRBJ2-7,-,-,TRBV27,TGTGCCAGCAGTGCCGGGGCCCTCTACGAGCAGTACTTC,CASSAGALYEQYF
TRBJ2-2,-,TRBD2,TRBV5-1,TGCGCCAGCAGCACGGGCTGGACTAGCGGGGGCCGGGAGCTGTTTTTT,CASSTGWTSGGRELFF
TRBJ2-1,-,TRBD2,TRBV28,TGTGCCAGCAGTTTATACTTAGCGGGACGAGACAATGAGCAGTTCTTC,CASSLYLAGRDNEQFF
TRBJ2-7,-,TRBD1,TRBV11-3,TGTGCCAGCAGCCTTGGACAGGGGGGTACATACGAGCAGTACTTC,CASSLGQGGTYEQYF
TRBJ2-7,-,TRBD2,TRBV4-2,TGTGCCAGCAGCCAAGAGGGTAGCGGGAGATACGAGCAGTACTTC,CASSQEGSGRYEQYF
TRBJ2-5,once,TRBD2,TRBV13,TGTGCCAGCAGCTTAAGGACTAGCGGCCAAGAGACCCAGTACTTC,CASSLRTSGQETQYF
TRBJ2-7,-,-,TRBV18,TGTGCCAGCTCACCGGACTTCTACGAGCAGTACTTC,CASSPDFYEQYF
TRBJ2-1,-,-,TRBV4-2,TGTGCCAGCATCCCTGAGGGGGGGCCGAGAAATGAGCAGTTCTTC,CASIPEGGPRNEQFF
TRBJ2-5,-,TRBD1,TRBV2,TGTGCCAGCAGAGCGGACAGGGTTGAGTCCCAGTACTTC,CASRADRVESQYF
TRBJ1-4,once,-,TRBV2,TGTGCCAGCAGTGAATGGGACATCCAGGTGACCGAAAAACTGTTTTTT,CASSEWDIQVTEKLFF